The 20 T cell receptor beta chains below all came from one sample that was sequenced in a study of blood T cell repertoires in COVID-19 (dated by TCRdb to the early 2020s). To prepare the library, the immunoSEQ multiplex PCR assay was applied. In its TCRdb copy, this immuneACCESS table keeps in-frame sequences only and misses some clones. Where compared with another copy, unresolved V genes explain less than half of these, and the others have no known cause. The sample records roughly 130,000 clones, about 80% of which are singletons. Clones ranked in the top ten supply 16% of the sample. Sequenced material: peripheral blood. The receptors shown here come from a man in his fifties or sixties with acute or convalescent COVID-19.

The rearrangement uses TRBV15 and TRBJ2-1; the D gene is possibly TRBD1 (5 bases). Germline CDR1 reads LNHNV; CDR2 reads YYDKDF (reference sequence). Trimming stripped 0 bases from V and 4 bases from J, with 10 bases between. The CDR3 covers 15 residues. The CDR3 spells CATSRDQGEYNEQFF. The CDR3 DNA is TGTGCCACCAGCAGAGATCAAGGGGAATACAATGAGCAGTTCTTC.

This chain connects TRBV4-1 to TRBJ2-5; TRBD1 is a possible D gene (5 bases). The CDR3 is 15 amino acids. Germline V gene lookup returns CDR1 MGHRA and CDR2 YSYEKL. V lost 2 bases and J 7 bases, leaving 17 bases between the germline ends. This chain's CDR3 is CASSQFFVDRGTQYF. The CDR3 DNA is TGCGCCAGCAGCCAATTCTTTGTTGACAGAGGGACCCAGTACTTC.

The CDR3 protein is CAWSGQGGLDTQYF. The CDR3 bases are TGTGCCTGGAGCGGACAGGGTGGGCTTGATACGCAGTATTTT. The chain joins TRBV30 to TRBJ2-3, with 8 bases fitting TRBD1. Trimming removed 3 bases from V and 6 bases from J; junction bases left unmatched: 8. The CDR3 has 14 residues. Per the germline V gene, CDR1 is GTSNPN and CDR2 is SVGIG (reference sequence).

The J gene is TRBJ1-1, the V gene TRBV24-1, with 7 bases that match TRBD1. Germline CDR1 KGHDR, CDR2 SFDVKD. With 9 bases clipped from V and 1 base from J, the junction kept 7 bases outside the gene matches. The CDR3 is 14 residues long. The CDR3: CATAKGQRNTEAFF. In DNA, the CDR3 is TGTGCCACCGCAAAGGGACAGCGGAACACTGAAGCTTTCTTT.

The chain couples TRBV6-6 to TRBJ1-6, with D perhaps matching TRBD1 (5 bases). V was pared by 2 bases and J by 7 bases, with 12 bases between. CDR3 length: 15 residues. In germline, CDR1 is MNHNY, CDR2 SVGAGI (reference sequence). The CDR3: CASSYPTVINSPLHF. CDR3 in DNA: TGTGCCAGCAGTTACCCGACAGTTATCAATTCACCCCTCCACTTT.

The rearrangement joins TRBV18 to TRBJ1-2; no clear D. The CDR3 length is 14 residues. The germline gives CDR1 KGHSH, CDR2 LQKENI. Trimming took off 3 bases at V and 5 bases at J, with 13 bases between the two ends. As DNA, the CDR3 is TGTGCCAGCTCACCCGGTATCTCCAATTATGGCTACACCTTC. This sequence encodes CASSPGISNYGYTF.

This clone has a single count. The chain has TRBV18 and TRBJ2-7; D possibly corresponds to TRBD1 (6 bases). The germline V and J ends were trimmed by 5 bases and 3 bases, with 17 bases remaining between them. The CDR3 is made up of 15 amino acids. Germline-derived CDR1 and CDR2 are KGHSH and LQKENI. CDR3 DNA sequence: TGTGCCAGCTCATTGGGTCAGGGGATAGACTACGAGCAGTACTTC. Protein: CASSLGQGIDYEQYF.

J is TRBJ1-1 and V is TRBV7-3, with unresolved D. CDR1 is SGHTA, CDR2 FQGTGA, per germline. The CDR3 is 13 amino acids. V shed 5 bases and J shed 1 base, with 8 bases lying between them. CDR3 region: CASSPPGNTEAFF. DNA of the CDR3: TGTGCCAGCAGCCCTCCAGGGAACACTGAAGCTTTCTTT. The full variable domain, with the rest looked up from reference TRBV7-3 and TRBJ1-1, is GAGVSQTPSNKVTEKGKYVELRCDPISGHTALYWYRQSLGQGPEFLIYFQGTGAADDSGLPNDRFFAVRPEGSVSTLKIQRTERGDSAVYLCASSPPGNTEAFFGQGTRLTVV.

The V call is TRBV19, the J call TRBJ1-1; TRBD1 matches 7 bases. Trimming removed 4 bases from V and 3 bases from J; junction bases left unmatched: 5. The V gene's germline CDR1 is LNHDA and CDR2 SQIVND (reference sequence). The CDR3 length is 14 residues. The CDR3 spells CASSTGTVDTEAFF. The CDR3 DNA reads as TGTGCCAGTAGTACCGGGACAGTGGACACTGAAGCTTTCTTT.

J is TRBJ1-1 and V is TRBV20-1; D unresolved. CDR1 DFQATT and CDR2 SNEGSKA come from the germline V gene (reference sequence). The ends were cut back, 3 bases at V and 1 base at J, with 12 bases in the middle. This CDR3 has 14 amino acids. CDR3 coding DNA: TGCAGTGCTAGTAAAGATGCGGGGAACACTGAAGCTTTCTTT. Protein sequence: CSASKDAGNTEAFF.

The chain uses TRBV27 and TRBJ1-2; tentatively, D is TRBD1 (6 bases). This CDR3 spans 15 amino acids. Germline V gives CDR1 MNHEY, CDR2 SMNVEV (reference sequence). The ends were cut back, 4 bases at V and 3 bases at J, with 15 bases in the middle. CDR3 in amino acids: CASSSKTGWDYGYTF. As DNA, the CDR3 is TGTGCCAGCAGTTCAAAGACAGGATGGGACTATGGCTACACCTTC.

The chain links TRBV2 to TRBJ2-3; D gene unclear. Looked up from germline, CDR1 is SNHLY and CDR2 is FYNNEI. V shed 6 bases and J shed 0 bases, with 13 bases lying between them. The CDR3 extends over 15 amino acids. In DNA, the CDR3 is TGTGCCAGCAGAGAAAAGTCCACTAGCACAGATACGCAGTATTTT. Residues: CASREKSTSTDTQYF.

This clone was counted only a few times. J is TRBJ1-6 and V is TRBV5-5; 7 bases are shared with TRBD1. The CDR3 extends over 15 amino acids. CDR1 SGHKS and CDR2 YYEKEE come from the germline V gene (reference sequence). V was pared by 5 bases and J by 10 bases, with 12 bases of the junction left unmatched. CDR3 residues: CASRISAGGDSPLHF. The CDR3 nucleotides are TGTGCCAGCAGAATCTCGGCAGGGGGTGACTCACCCCTCCACTTT. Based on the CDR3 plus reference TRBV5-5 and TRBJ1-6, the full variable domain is DAGVTQSPTHLIKTRGQQVTLRCSPISGHKSVSWYQQVLGQGPQFIFQYYEKEERGRGNFPDRFSARQFPNYSSELNVNALLLGDSALYLCASRISAGGDSPLHFGNGTRLTVT.

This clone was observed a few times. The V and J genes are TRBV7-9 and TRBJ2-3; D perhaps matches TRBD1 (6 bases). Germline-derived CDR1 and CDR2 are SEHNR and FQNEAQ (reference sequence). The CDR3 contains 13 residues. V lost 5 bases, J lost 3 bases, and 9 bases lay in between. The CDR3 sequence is CASSLTGTDTQYF. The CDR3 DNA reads TGTGCCAGCAGCCTAACAGGGACAGATACGCAGTATTTT.

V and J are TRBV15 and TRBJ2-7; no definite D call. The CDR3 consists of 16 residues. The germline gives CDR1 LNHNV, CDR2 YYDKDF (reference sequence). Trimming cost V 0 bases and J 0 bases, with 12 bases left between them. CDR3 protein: CATSRDSSGYSYEQYF. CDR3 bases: TGTGCCACCAGCAGAGATTCTTCAGGCTACTCCTACGAGCAGTACTTC.

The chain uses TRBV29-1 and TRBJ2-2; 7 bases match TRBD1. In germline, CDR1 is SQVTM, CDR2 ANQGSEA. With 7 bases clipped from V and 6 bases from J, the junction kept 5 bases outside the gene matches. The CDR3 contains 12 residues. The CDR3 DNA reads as TGCAGCGGAATAAGGGGGCCCGGGGAGCTGTTTTTT. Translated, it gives CSGIRGPGELFF.

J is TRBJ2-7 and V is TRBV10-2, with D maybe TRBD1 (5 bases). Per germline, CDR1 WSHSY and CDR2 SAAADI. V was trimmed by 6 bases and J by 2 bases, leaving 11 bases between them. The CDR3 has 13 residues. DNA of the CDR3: TGCGCCAGCAGATTGGGGCCGGCCTACGAGCAGTACTTC. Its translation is CASRLGPAYEQYF.

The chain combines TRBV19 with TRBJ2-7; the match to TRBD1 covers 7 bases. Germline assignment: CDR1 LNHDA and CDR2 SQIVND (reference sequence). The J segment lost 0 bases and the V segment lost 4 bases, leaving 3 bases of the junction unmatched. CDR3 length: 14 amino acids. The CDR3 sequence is CASSTGQNSYEQYF. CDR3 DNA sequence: TGTGCCAGTAGTACGGGACAGAACTCCTACGAGCAGTACTTC.

CDR3 protein: CASSIIGTEVLANYGYTF. The CDR3 bases are TGTGCCAGTAGTATAATTGGGACAGAGGTTCTGGCTAACTATGGCTACACCTTC. V is TRBV19 and J is TRBJ1-2, with TRBD1 identical over 7 bases. The CDR3 has 18 amino acids. The V gene end was trimmed by 2 bases and the J gene end by 0 bases; junction bases not matched to a gene: 12. Germline V gene lookup returns CDR1 LNHDA and CDR2 SQIVND (reference sequence).

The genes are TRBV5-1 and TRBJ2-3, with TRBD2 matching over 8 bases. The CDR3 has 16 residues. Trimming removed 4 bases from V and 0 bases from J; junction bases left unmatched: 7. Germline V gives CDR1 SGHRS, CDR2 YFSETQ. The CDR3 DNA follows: TGCGCCAGCAGCCCCCGACTAGCGTCGAGCACAGATACGCAGTATTTT. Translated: CASSPRLASSTDTQYF. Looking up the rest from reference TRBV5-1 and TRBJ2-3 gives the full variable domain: KAGVTQTPRYLIKTRGQQVTLSCSPISGHRSVSWYQQTPGQGLQFLFEYFSETQRNKGNFPGRFSGRQFSNSRSEMNVSTLELGDSALYLCASSPRLASSTDTQYFGPGTRLTVL.